The 27 T cell receptor beta chains listed next were all sequenced from one sample in a study of cytomegalovirus exposure and HLA in healthy donors. This table comes from immunoSEQ multiplex PCR, and its TCRdb copy is limited to in-frame clones, with some not included. Of more than 250,000 clones listed, 86% were seen once; the top ten hold around 0.8%. Input material: PBMCs. The receptor source for this set is a woman under 30 in good health and CMV-seronegative.

The J gene is TRBJ2-7, the V gene TRBV7-8; weak D call: TRBD1 (6 bases). This CDR3 contains 15 residues. From germline, CDR1 is SGHVS and CDR2 FQNEAQ. V lost 0 bases to trimming and J lost 9 bases, with 18 bases between them. CDR3 bases: TGTGCCAGCAGCTTAGCCCAGGGGAACGCGGGTGCGCAGTACTTC. Protein product: CASSLAQGNAGAQYF. Based on the CDR3 plus reference TRBV7-8 and TRBJ2-7, the full variable domain is GAGVSQSPRYKVAKRGQDVALRCDPISGHVSLFWYQQALGQGPEFLTYFQNEAQLDKSGLPSDRFFAERPEGSVSTLKIQRTQQEDSAVYLCASSLAQGNAGAQYFGPGTRLTVT.

The genes are TRBV4-2 and TRBJ2-2, with 7 bases that match TRBD2. Losses at the gene ends were 0 bases for V and 5 bases for J; bases not matched to a gene: 0. CDR1 LGHNA and CDR2 YNFKEQ come from the germline V gene. This CDR3 spans 14 amino acids. CDR3 protein: CASSQEAGTGELFF. CDR3 nucleotides: TGTGCCAGCAGCCAAGAAGCGGGGACCGGGGAGCTGTTTTTT.

The chain combines TRBV6-1 with TRBJ2-2; maybe TRBD1 (5 bases). Germline-derived CDR1 and CDR2 are MNHNS and SASEGT. The V end lost 6 bases, the J end lost 6 bases, and 11 bases lay between the germline ends. This CDR3 contains 13 residues. As DNA, the CDR3 is TGTGCCAGCAGGATTCAGGGTTCCGGGGAGCTGTTTTTT. It yields the protein CASRIQGSGELFF.

This rearrangement joins TRBV27 to TRBJ1-1; 7 bases match TRBD1. This CDR3 comprises 15 residues. Germline values: CDR1 MNHEY, CDR2 SMNVEV (reference sequence). The junction had 6 bases not matched to a gene; V was cut back by 5 bases and J by 0 bases. This CDR3 is CASSDGDSMNTEAFF. The CDR3 DNA reads TGTGCCAGCAGTGACGGGGACAGTATGAACACTGAAGCTTTCTTT.

This clone was observed a single time. V and J are TRBV5-1 and TRBJ1-2; 7 bases are a match to TRBD1. With V trimmed by 0 bases and J by 3 bases, 2 bases remained unmatched. There are 14 residues in the CDR3. Germline assignment: CDR1 SGHRS and CDR2 YFSETQ. The chain's CDR3 is CASSLGGTDYGYTF. Written as DNA, the CDR3 is TGCGCCAGCAGCTTGGGAGGGACAGACTATGGCTACACCTTC. Full variable domain (outside the CDR3, taken from reference TRBV5-1 and TRBJ1-2): KAGVTQTPRYLIKTRGQQVTLSCSPISGHRSVSWYQQTPGQGLQFLFEYFSETQRNKGNFPGRFSGRQFSNSRSEMNVSTLELGDSALYLCASSLGGTDYGYTFGSGTRLTVV.

The V call is TRBV4-2, the J call TRBJ2-3; the D gene is possibly TRBD1 (5 bases). This CDR3 is built from 15 residues. Germline CDR1 and CDR2: LGHNA and YNFKEQ. Trimming cost V 0 bases and J 5 bases, with 12 bases left between them. CDR3 region: CASSQDGQGRDTQYF. The CDR3 coding sequence is TGTGCCAGCAGCCAAGATGGCCAGGGTCGAGATACGCAGTATTTT.

This rearrangement joins TRBV7-3 to TRBJ2-6; TRBD2 might be the D (5 bases). Trimming took 5 bases from V and 0 from J, leaving 11 bases between them. Looked up from germline, CDR1 is SGHTA and CDR2 is FQGTGA. CDR3 size: 16 residues. This CDR3 is CASSQAASSGANVLTF. CDR3 coding DNA: TGTGCCAGCAGCCAAGCGGCGAGCTCTGGGGCCAACGTCCTGACTTTC.

The chain combines TRBV7-6 with TRBJ2-1; D possibly corresponds to TRBD2 (5 bases). The CDR3 covers 14 residues. Trimming took 0 bases from V and 5 from J, leaving 8 bases between them. Germline CDR1 is SGHVS and CDR2 is FNYEAQ. The CDR3 loop is CASSLAGSNNEQFF. The DNA of the CDR3 is TGTGCCAGCAGCTTAGCTGGGAGTAACAATGAGCAGTTCTTC.

This clone has just a few counts. The chain uses TRBV2 and TRBJ1-5; D is undetermined. The CDR3 is made up of 11 amino acids. Germline-derived CDR1 and CDR2 are SNHLY and FYNNEI. The germline V and J ends were trimmed by 0 bases and 12 bases, with 6 bases remaining between them. CDR3 residues: CASSEAQIQHF. The CDR3 coding sequence is TGTGCCAGCAGTGAAGCGCAGATCCAGCATTTT.

The chain recombines TRBV5-1 with TRBJ2-3, with D maybe TRBD1 (6 bases). The CDR3 sequence is 14 residues long. The V end lost 7 bases, the J end lost 0 bases, and 12 bases lay between the germline ends. From germline, CDR1 is SGHRS and CDR2 YFSETQ. The CDR3: CASYRDTSTDTQYF. CDR3 DNA sequence: TGCGCCAGCTACCGGGACACAAGCACAGATACGCAGTATTTT.

The chain has TRBV6-5 and TRBJ1-2, with D possibly matching TRBD1 (5 bases). The CDR3 extends over 13 amino acids. CDR1 is MNHEY and CDR2 is SVGAGI in the germline V gene. Trimming stripped 7 bases from V and 2 bases from J, with 11 bases between. The CDR3 loop reads CASTKQENYGYTF. Written as DNA, the CDR3 is TGTGCCAGCACCAAACAGGAGAACTATGGCTACACCTTC.

The chain employs TRBV4-2 and TRBJ1-5, with 7 bases matching TRBD1. With 2 bases clipped from V and 5 bases from J, the junction kept 0 bases outside the gene matches. CDR3 length: 13 residues. Germline CDR1 is LGHNA and CDR2 is YNFKEQ. This chain's CDR3 is CASSQTGDQPQHF. CDR3 in DNA: TGTGCCAGCAGCCAAACAGGGGATCAGCCCCAGCATTTT.

The rearrangement uses TRBV4-1 and TRBJ2-3, with 7 bases fitting TRBD1. The germline CDR1 and CDR2 sequences are MGHRA and YSYEKL. This CDR3 spans 15 amino acids. Germline trimming cut 2 bases from V and 3 bases from J; bases unmatched to any gene: 5. The CDR3 reads CASSQTQGWTDTQYF. CDR3 nucleotide sequence: TGCGCCAGCAGCCAAACACAGGGGTGGACAGATACGCAGTATTTT.

V is TRBV29-1 and J is TRBJ1-2, with D possibly being TRBD1 (5 bases). Trimming stripped 4 bases from V and 4 bases from J, with 16 bases between. The length of the CDR3 is 14 residues. Germline assignment: CDR1 SQVTM and CDR2 ANQGSEA. The DNA for the CDR3 is TGCAGCGTTGTGGGAGGGGAGGTTAGCTATGGCTACACCTTC. Residues: CSVVGGEVSYGYTF. Filled out from reference TRBV29-1 and TRBJ1-2, the complete variable domain reads SAVISQKPSRDICQRGTSLTIQCQVDSQVTMMFWYRQQPGQSLTLIATANQGSEATYESGFVIDKFPISRPNLTFSTLTVSNMSPEDSSIYLCSVVGGEVSYGYTFGSGTRLTVV.

The CDR3 region is CASSIRTANTEAFF. As DNA, the CDR3 is TGTGCCAGTAGTATCCGCACAGCGAACACTGAAGCTTTCTTT. This sequence joins TRBV19 and TRBJ1-1; no firm D call. Germline CDR1 LNHDA, CDR2 SQIVND (reference sequence). Between the trimmed V and J ends, which lost 3 bases and 1 base, there was a span of 9 bases. The CDR3 contains 14 residues.

The chain links TRBV27 to TRBJ2-7; 10 bases agree with TRBD1. Trimming removed 0 bases from V and 5 bases from J; junction bases left unmatched: 1. The CDR3 contains 14 residues. The germline CDR1 and CDR2 sequences are MNHEY and SMNVEV (reference sequence). The CDR3 protein is CASSLSDRGDEQYF. The CDR3 bases are TGTGCCAGCAGTTTATCGGACAGGGGGGACGAGCAGTACTTC.

The gene calls are TRBV4-2 and TRBJ2-7; D unclear. The V and J ends lost 0 bases and 4 bases respectively, with 10 bases between them. Germline V lookup: CDR1 LGHNA, CDR2 YNFKEQ. CDR3 size: 14 residues. The CDR3, as DNA: TGTGCCAGCAGCCAAGATCTAAGAGAATACGAGCAGTACTTC. It specifies CASSQDLREYEQYF.

This clone was seen only a few times. V is TRBV5-4 and J is TRBJ2-1; D is perhaps TRBD2 (5 bases). CDR3 length: 15 amino acids. Trimming stripped 4 bases from V and 0 bases from J, with 11 bases between. Germline CDR1 and CDR2: SGHNT and YYREEE (reference sequence). The CDR3 loop is CASSGSASSYNEQFF. The CDR3 nucleotides are TGTGCCAGCAGCGGGAGCGCGAGCTCCTACAATGAGCAGTTCTTC. The full variable domain, in which reference TRBV5-4 and TRBJ2-1 provide the parts outside the CDR3, is ETGVTQSPTHLIKTRGQQVTLRCSSQSGHNTVSWYQQALGQGPQFIFQYYREEENGRGNFPPRFSGLQFPNYSSELNVNALELDDSALYLCASSGSASSYNEQFFGPGTRLTVL.

The rearrangement uses TRBV14 and TRBJ1-2, with 7 bases aligning to TRBD1. Germline trimming cut 1 base from V and 8 bases from J; bases unmatched to any gene: 4. The germline V gene has CDR1 SGHDN and CDR2 FVKESK. The CDR3 loop spans 13 amino acids. CDR3 protein: CASSQGQGWGYTF. As DNA, the CDR3 is TGTGCCAGCAGCCAAGGACAGGGCTGGGGCTACACCTTC.

The gene calls are TRBV7-8 and TRBJ1-2; 12 bases agree with TRBD1. With 5 bases clipped from V and 4 bases from J, the junction kept 5 bases outside the gene matches. Germline CDR1 SGHVS, CDR2 FQNEAQ. This CDR3 is built from 15 residues. CDR3 DNA: TGTGCCAGCAGCGTAATGGGACAGGGGGCCTATGGCTACACCTTC. Protein: CASSVMGQGAYGYTF.

The rearrangement joins TRBV29-1 to TRBJ1-1, with D uncertain. The CDR3 sequence is 13 residues long. The V end was cut by 1 base, the J end by 11 bases, with 17 bases between. Germline V gene lookup returns CDR1 SQVTM and CDR2 ANQGSEA. The CDR3 region is CSVEGAVRRDAFF. In DNA form, the CDR3 reads TGCAGCGTTGAAGGCGCGGTTAGGCGTGATGCTTTCTTT.

The chain uses TRBV25-1 and TRBJ1-2; no clear D gene. This CDR3 contains 13 residues. Trimming shortened V by 4 bases and J by 8 bases, and 14 bases separated the two germline ends. Germline V gene sequence: CDR1 MGHDK, CDR2 SYGVNS. The CDR3 reads CASSAPGMRGYTF. CDR3 in DNA: TGTGCCAGCAGTGCCCCCGGGATGCGAGGCTACACCTTC.

As concerns this clone: The same CDR3 also results from other DNA sequences found in this sample. The J gene is TRBJ2-7, the V gene TRBV5-4, with 13 nucleotides matching TRBD2. CDR1 is SGHNT and CDR2 is YYREEE in the germline V gene (reference sequence). Trimming at V came to 3 bases and at J to 2 bases, leaving 2 bases not matched to a gene. This CDR3 region has 15 residues. CDR3 residues: CASSWGLAGTYEQYF. CDR3 nucleotide sequence: TGTGCCAGCAGCTGGGGACTAGCGGGAACCTACGAGCAGTACTTC.

V usage is TRBV21-1 and J usage is TRBJ1-5; the table's TRBD1 call for D was not verified on the DNA. TRBV21-1 constitutes a pseudogene. The CDR3 runs to 20 residues. CDR3 amino acids: CASSKVVRAPNRPPNQPQHF. The CDR3 nucleotides are TGTGCCAGCAGCAAAGTTGTCAGGGCCCCAAATCGTCCCCCGAATCAGCCCCAGCATTTT.

This clone has a handful of counts. The chain has TRBV4-1 and TRBJ2-7; D is unresolved. The germline V gene has CDR1 MGHRA and CDR2 YSYEKL. V was cut by 0 bases and J by 0 bases, with 12 bases left in between. The CDR3 extends over 16 amino acids. The CDR3 DNA sequence: TGCGCCAGCAGCCAAGAGGGCACTGACCTCTCCTACGAGCAGTACTTC. Its translation: CASSQEGTDLSYEQYF.

This chain joins TRBV28 and TRBJ2-5; D remains unclear. CDR3 length equals 16 residues. Germline assignment: CDR1 MDHEN and CDR2 SYDVKM. V lost 8 bases, J lost 2 bases, and 21 bases lay in between. CDR3 in amino acids: CASGLPTRWRQETQYF. The DNA for the CDR3 is TGTGCCAGCGGATTACCGACCCGTTGGAGACAAGAGACCCAGTACTTC.

The chain links TRBV2 to TRBJ2-6; tentatively, D is TRBD1 (6 bases). Germline V gene sequence: CDR1 SNHLY, CDR2 FYNNEI. The CDR3 extends over 14 amino acids. Trimming pared 4 bases from V and 4 bases from J, leaving 8 bases between. CDR3 DNA: TGTGCCAGCAGTGCTGGGACAGGGGCCAACGTCCTGACTTTC. It translates to CASSAGTGANVLTF. Based on the CDR3 plus reference TRBV2 and TRBJ2-6, the full variable domain is EPEVTQTPSHQVTQMGQEVILRCVPISNHLYFYWYRQILGQKVEFLVSFYNNEISEKSEIFDDQFSVERPDGSNFTLKIRSTKLEDSAMYFCASSAGTGANVLTFGAGSRLTVL.